This T cell receptor beta chain was sequenced in a study of Graves' ophthalmopathy and Graves' hyperthyroidism. Excluded: other autoimmune disease, uncontrolled infection, pregnancy or lactation. This clonotype was seen repeatedly, ten times or more. V lost 4 bases and J lost 4, with 10 bases in between. Germline CDR1 SGHTA, CDR2 FQGNSA. The CDR3 is 13 amino acids. The sequenced template was RNA, covering the TCR beta CDR3 region. First-round RT-PCR relied on HTBI primers, and a second-round multiplex PCR came next. TCRdb re-analysed the multiplex PCR reads in MiXCR, keeping a single row per CDR3 protein. Of roughly 380,000 distinct CDR3 sequences listed, roughly 15% are singletons.

This sequence joins TRBV7-2 and TRBJ1-1; D not resolved. The sequenced sample was peripheral blood. The TCR was taken from a woman between 18 and 30 years old with stable Graves' hyperthyroidism. For the CDR3, the DNA is TGTGCCAGCAGCTCTCTAGAGTCCACTGAAGCTTTCTTT. Protein: CASSSLESTEAFF.